Listed here are 21 T cell receptor beta chains from one sample, sequenced in a study of blood T cell repertoires in COVID-19. This table comes from immunoSEQ multiplex PCR, and its TCRdb copy is limited to in-frame clones, with some not included. The sample lists about 120,000 clones; 65% to 80% were seen once. The sequencing sample was made of peripheral blood. The source is a man over 45 with acute or convalescent COVID-19.

The J gene is TRBJ2-7, the V gene TRBV7-9; 7 nucleotides line up with TRBD2. The junction had 8 bases not matched to a gene; V was cut back by 1 base and J by 2 bases. The CDR3 extends over 16 amino acids. Per germline, CDR1 SEHNR and CDR2 FQNEAQ (reference sequence). CDR3 in DNA: TGTGCCAGCAGCTTAGGTGGTGGGGGGGAGACCTACGAGCAGTACTTC. Its protein is CASSLGGGGETYEQYF.

The chain is built from TRBV24-1 and TRBJ2-1; 8 bases are a match to TRBD1. V gave up 4 bases and J gave up 11 bases; unmatched junction bases: 3. Germline V gives CDR1 KGHDR, CDR2 SFDVKD. This CDR3 spans 12 amino acids. This CDR3 is CATSEDREKQFF. The CDR3 nucleotides are TGTGCCACCAGTGAGGACAGGGAAAAGCAGTTCTTC.

The chain carries TRBV2 and TRBJ1-2, with D possibly being TRBD1 (5 bases). Germline CDR1 SNHLY, CDR2 FYNNEI. CDR3 length: 12 residues. The V end was cut by 7 bases, the J end by 8 bases, with 14 bases between. The DNA for the CDR3 is TGTGCCAGCATGTGGGGCGAACGGGGCTACACCTTC. This gives the protein CASMWGERGYTF.

The chain carries TRBV19 and TRBJ1-4; TRBD1 might be the D (5 bases). Between the trimmed V and J ends, which lost 7 bases and 3 bases, there was a span of 18 bases. Germline V gene sequence: CDR1 LNHDA, CDR2 SQIVND (reference sequence). CDR3 size: 16 residues. CDR3 region: CASNLGGTGANEKLFF. The CDR3 bases are TGTGCCAGTAATCTGGGGGGGACGGGCGCTAATGAAAAACTGTTTTTT. Complete variable domain (other parts from reference TRBV19 and TRBJ1-4): DGGITQSPKYLFRKEGQNVTLSCEQNLNHDAMYWYRQDPGQGLRLIYYSQIVNDFQKGDIAEGYSVSREKKESFPLTVTSAQKNPTAFYLCASNLGGTGANEKLFFGSGTQLSVL.

The chain uses TRBV7-8 and TRBJ1-5, with 7 nucleotides matching TRBD1. The J segment lost 5 bases and the V segment lost 2 bases, leaving 3 bases of the junction unmatched. The CDR3 is made up of 14 amino acids. CDR1 SGHVS and CDR2 FQNEAQ come from the germline V gene. The CDR3 loop reads CASSLYGQDQPQHF. In DNA, the CDR3 is TGTGCCAGCAGCTTATATGGACAGGATCAGCCCCAGCATTTT.

The chain carries TRBV28 and TRBJ1-2; weak D call: TRBD1 (5 bases). Between the trimmed V and J ends, which lost 6 bases and 3 bases, there was a span of 20 bases. There are 16 residues in the CDR3. Germline CDR1 MDHEN, CDR2 SYDVKM. CDR3 coding DNA: TGTGCCAGCAGCTTAGGCTTGGGTACAGGACACTATGGCTACACCTTC. Its protein product is CASSLGLGTGHYGYTF.

The chain joins TRBV5-6 to TRBJ2-2, with TRBD1 identical over 8 bases. Trimming removed 4 bases from V and 2 bases from J; junction bases left unmatched: 4. There are 15 residues in the CDR3. Germline V gene data show CDR1 as SGHDT and CDR2 as YYEEEE. The CDR3 sequence: CASSRTGTNTGELFF. The CDR3 DNA is TGTGCCAGCAGCAGGACAGGGACAAACACCGGGGAGCTGTTTTTT.

The V call is TRBV3-1 (or the pseudogene TRBV3-2), the J call TRBJ2-7, with 7 bases fitting TRBD2. V was pared by 0 bases and J by 6 bases, with 8 bases of the junction left unmatched. Germline loops: CDR1 LGHDT, CDR2 YNNKEL (reference sequence). The CDR3 spans 15 residues. DNA for the CDR3: TGTGCCAGCAGCCAAGATTTAGCGGGTGGGACCGAGCAGTACTTC. Residues: CASSQDLAGGTEQYF.

The V call is TRBV7-2, the J call TRBJ2-1; 7 nucleotides match TRBD2. The CDR3 has 17 residues. CDR1 and CDR2 (germline): SGHTA, FQGNSA. J was trimmed by 5 bases and V by 7 bases; bases with no gene match: 17. The CDR3 is CASIRNRAGVLNNEQFF. The CDR3 coding sequence is TGTGCCAGCATTAGAAACCGGGCGGGAGTTCTGAACAATGAGCAGTTCTTC.

This clone was seen a handful of times. The chain couples TRBV7-9 to TRBJ2-7; 8 nucleotides agree with TRBD1. The CDR3 has 15 amino acids. The germline V gene encodes CDR1 SEHNR and CDR2 FQNEAQ (reference sequence). The junction had 6 bases not matched to a gene; V was cut back by 3 bases and J by 2 bases. DNA for the CDR3: TGTGCCAGCAGCTTTGGAACAGGGGGACCCTACGAGCAGTACTTC. It codes for CASSFGTGGPYEQYF.

The chain combines TRBV28 with TRBJ2-5, with D maybe TRBD2 (7 bases). Trimming removed 8 bases at V and 5 bases at J, with 18 bases between. Germline CDR1 MDHEN, CDR2 SYDVKM. The CDR3 totals 14 residues. Here the CDR3 reads CASHNGGRKETQYF. The DNA of the CDR3 is TGTGCCAGCCACAACGGGGGGCGGAAGGAGACCCAGTACTTC.

This clone has just one count. The rearrangement uses TRBV19 and TRBJ2-7; no clear D. Germline V gene sequence: CDR1 LNHDA, CDR2 SQIVND (reference sequence). The CDR3 sequence is 14 residues long. V shed 1 base and J shed 1 base, with 8 bases lying between them. CDR3 protein: CASSIAPGSYEQYF. The DNA of the CDR3 is TGTGCCAGTAGTATAGCTCCGGGTTCCTACGAGCAGTACTTC.

The chain uses TRBV9 and TRBJ1-5; 8 bases fit TRBD1. The J segment lost 4 bases and the V segment lost 4 bases, leaving 10 bases of the junction unmatched. Per the germline V gene, CDR1 is SGDLS and CDR2 is YYNGEE. The CDR3 is made up of 16 amino acids. The CDR3 spells CASSTLRTGRNQPQHF. For the CDR3, the DNA is TGTGCCAGCAGCACCTTAAGGACAGGGAGGAATCAGCCCCAGCATTTT.

The rearrangement uses TRBV15 and TRBJ2-5; weak D call: TRBD2 (5 bases). Trimming removed 1 base from V and 2 bases from J, with 8 bases in between. The CDR3 spans 14 residues. Germline lookup yields CDR1 LNHNV and CDR2 YYDKDF (reference sequence). The CDR3 DNA is TGTGCCACCAGCAGAGGGAGGCCTCAAGAGACCCAGTACTTC. Translating gives CATSRGRPQETQYF.

The chain carries TRBV18 and TRBJ1-2; TRBD1 is a possible D gene (6 bases). From germline, CDR1 is KGHSH and CDR2 LQKENI. The CDR3 sequence is 13 residues long. Trimming took off 3 bases at V and 7 bases at J, with 12 bases between the two ends. CDR3 amino acids: CASSPRTVGGYTF. The CDR3 DNA is TGTGCCAGCTCACCTCGGACAGTGGGTGGCTACACCTTC.

The chain recombines TRBV7-9 with TRBJ1-1; TRBD1 might be the D (5 bases). The CDR3 runs 14 residues. The V end was cut by 1 base, the J end by 4 bases, with 10 bases between. CDR1 and CDR2 from the germline V gene are SEHNR and FQNEAQ (reference sequence). CDR3 DNA sequence: TGTGCCAGCAGCTTAGGGGGCAGTTCCACTGAAGCTTTCTTT. This encodes CASSLGGSSTEAFF.

This chain connects TRBV19 to TRBJ1-5, with D possibly being TRBD1 (5 bases). The V end was cut by 10 bases, the J end by 3 bases, with 19 bases between. CDR3 size: 15 residues. The germline V gene has CDR1 LNHDA and CDR2 SQIVND (reference sequence). The CDR3, as DNA: TGTGCCACCTCAGGGTCTTATAATCCCAATCAGCCCCAGCATTTT. Its protein product is CATSGSYNPNQPQHF. The variable domain in full, completed from reference TRBV19 and TRBJ1-5, reads DGGITQSPKYLFRKEGQNVTLSCEQNLNHDAMYWYRQDPGQGLRLIYYSQIVNDFQKGDIAEGYSVSREKKESFPLTVTSAQKNPTAFYLCATSGSYNPNQPQHFGDGTRLSIL.

V is TRBV19 and J is TRBJ2-1, with 7 bases fitting TRBD1. From germline, CDR1 is LNHDA and CDR2 SQIVND (reference sequence). The CDR3 runs 15 residues. J lost 1 base, V lost 5 bases, and 5 bases had no gene match. CDR3 loop: CASSPRTGSYNEQFF. CDR3 coding DNA: TGTGCCAGTAGTCCCCGGACAGGATCCTACAATGAGCAGTTCTTC.

This clone was seen a handful of times. This chain uses TRBV11-3 with TRBJ1-1, with TRBD1 matching 8 bases. The ends lost 4 bases at V and 8 bases at J; junction bases unmatched: 3. Germline V gene sequence: CDR1 SGHNT, CDR2 YENEEA. The CDR3 sequence is 12 residues long. CDR3 coding DNA: TGTGCCAGCAGCTCCAACAGGGGGGAAGCTTTCTTT. This gives the protein CASSSNRGEAFF.

The chain has TRBV18 and TRBJ2-3, with 9 bases that match TRBD1. Per the germline V gene, CDR1 is KGHSH and CDR2 is LQKENI. After removal of 2 bases from V and 3 bases from J, the junction contained 6 bases not matched to a gene. This CDR3 contains 16 residues. The CDR3 DNA is TGTGCCAGCTCACCATTCCGACAGGGGGTAACAGATACGCAGTATTTT. As protein: CASSPFRQGVTDTQYF.

The chain couples TRBV28 to TRBJ1-1; 8 nucleotides line up with TRBD1. There are 17 residues in the CDR3. Germline V gives CDR1 MDHEN, CDR2 SYDVKM. The J segment lost 6 bases and the V segment lost 6 bases, leaving 18 bases of the junction unmatched. CDR3 DNA: TGTGCCAGCAGCCCGGGCGGGGCCCAGGGGGCGAGGTCTGAAGCTTTCTTT. Residues: CASSPGGAQGARSEAFF. The full variable domain, its missing parts supplied by reference TRBV28 and TRBJ1-1, is DVKVTQSSRYLVKRTGEKVFLECVQDMDHENMFWYRQDPGLGLRLIYFSYDVKMKEKGDIPEGYSVSREKKERFSLILESASTNQTSMYLCASSPGGAQGARSEAFFGQGTRLTVV.